A selection of T cell receptor beta chains follows, all from one sample in a study of memory CD4+ T cells and cytomegalovirus serostatus. Method: immunoSEQ multiplex PCR; TCRdb's copy keeps in-frame clones and lacks some. The sample consists of about 100,000 clones, about four fifths of them appearing once. Sequenced material: memory CD4+ T cells from blood. The receptors shown here come from an adult in good health and CMV-seropositive. CDR3s include the opening cysteine and the closing phenylalanine or tryptophan. D genes are given only for firm matches. Part of the rows lack a size; the others show once, few, many or a class for expanded clones.

j_call v_call clone_size d_call cdr3_aa cdr3_nt
TRBJ1-3 TRBV5-1 . TRBD1 CASSPGQGVSGNTIYF TGCGCCAGCAGCCCCGGACAGGGGGTCTCTGGAAACACCATATATTTT
TRBJ2-3 TRBV5-4 . TRBD2 CASSPPGGSGDTQYF TGTGCCAGCAGTCCTCCGGGAGGGTCGGGAGATACGCAGTATTTT
TRBJ2-1 TRBV4-1 . . CASSPGLLGNEQFF TGCGCCAGCAGCCCGGGACTCCTGGGCAATGAGCAGTTCTTC
TRBJ2-7 TRBV30 . TRBD2 CAWSVTSEGEQYF TGTGCCTGGAGTGTAACTAGCGAGGGCGAGCAGTACTTC
TRBJ2-7 TRBV7-8 . . CASSLAVGRSSYEQYF TGTGCCAGCAGCTTAGCAGTGGGTAGGTCCTCCTACGAGCAGTACTTC
TRBJ2-3 TRBV19 . . CASSGSGASTDTQYF TGTGCCAGTAGTGGTAGCGGTGCTAGCACAGATACGCAGTATTTT
TRBJ2-3 TRBV7-3 . . CASSLTQGGSTQYF TGTGCCAGCAGCTTAACCCAAGGTGGAAGTACGCAGTATTTT
TRBJ2-5 TRBV19 . TRBD1 CASSSMTGGQETQYF TGTGCCAGTAGTAGTATGACAGGGGGCCAAGAGACCCAGTACTTC
TRBJ2-5 TRBV28 . . CASRWTGGWETQYF TGTGCCAGCAGATGGACAGGAGGGTGGGAGACCCAGTACTTC
TRBJ2-2 TRBV6-4 . TRBD1 CASRPQGGTGELFF TGTGCCAGCAGACCACAGGGGGGCACCGGGGAGCTGTTTTTT
TRBJ2-7 TRBV27 . . CASSSPGLGAYEQYF TGTGCCAGCAGTTCGCCGGGGTTAGGGGCCTACGAGCAGTACTTC
TRBJ2-2 TRBV6-5 . TRBD2 CASSYLLAVNTGELFF TGTGCCAGCAGTTACTTGCTAGCGGTGAACACCGGGGAGCTGTTTTTT
TRBJ2-5 TRBV2 . . CASSADGWETQYF TGTGCCAGCAGTGCTGACGGGTGGGAGACCCAGTACTTC
TRBJ2-1 TRBV30 few TRBD2 CAWSGGGLAGVYKQFF TGTGCCTGGAGTGGGGGCGGACTAGCGGGAGTTTATAAGCAGTTCTTC
TRBJ2-1 TRBV14 . TRBD2 CASSQSTSGYNEQFF TGTGCCAGCAGCCAAAGCACTAGCGGGTACAATGAGCAGTTCTTC
TRBJ2-7 TRBV27 . . CASSMSGTPSYEQYF TGTGCCAGCAGTATGTCTGGGACTCCCTCCTACGAGCAGTACTTC
TRBJ2-1 TRBV16 . . CASRRETVNEQFF TGTGCCAGCAGACGGGAGACCGTGAATGAGCAGTTCTTC
TRBJ1-1 TRBV28 . . CASRWNTEAFF TGTGCCAGCAGGTGGAACACTGAAGCTTTCTTT
TRBJ1-1 TRBV30 . . CAWSRGWTEAFF TGTGCCTGGAGTAGGGGGTGGACTGAAGCTTTCTTT
TRBJ1-4 TRBV14 . TRBD1 CASSQVDRGGGKLFF TGTGCCAGCAGCCAAGTGGACAGGGGAGGAGGAAAACTGTTTTTT
TRBJ2-2 TRBV19 . TRBD1 CASSIERGRQAGELFF TGTGCCAGTAGTATAGAGAGGGGGCGTCAGGCCGGGGAGCTGTTTTTT
TRBJ2-1 TRBV7-9 once . CASSLTGAYNEQFF TGTGCCAGCAGCCTGACGGGGGCCTACAATGAGCAGTTCTTC
TRBJ2-1 TRBV9 few TRBD2 CASSDRLAGGFYNEQFF TGTGCCAGCAGCGACCGACTAGCGGGAGGGTTTTACAATGAGCAGTTCTTC
TRBJ1-1 TRBV2 . . CASSFSTWDPNTEAFF TGTGCCAGCAGTTTCTCAACTTGGGACCCGAACACTGAAGCTTTCTTT
TRBJ2-3 TRBV9 . . CASSVGAGWTDTQYF TGTGCCAGCAGCGTAGGAGCAGGGTGGACAGATACGCAGTATTTT
TRBJ2-2 TRBV27 . . CASSLLGRTTGELFF TGTGCCAGCAGTTTGTTAGGCAGAACCACCGGGGAGCTGTTTTTT
TRBJ2-5 TRBV7-2 . . CASSLVGAETQYF TGTGCCAGCAGCTTAGTAGGGGCGGAGACCCAGTACTTC
TRBJ2-5 TRBV7-2 . . CASSLSRGAETQYF TGTGCCAGCAGCTTGTCAAGGGGCGCCGAGACCCAGTACTTC
TRBJ2-7 TRBV7-3 few . CASSPPSGEQYF TGTGCCAGCAGCCCCCCAAGCGGCGAGCAGTACTTC
TRBJ1-2 TRBV6-6 . . CASSPRQRYGYTF TGTGCCAGCAGTCCTAGACAGCGATATGGCTACACCTTC
TRBJ2-3 TRBV7-2 . . CASSPSGPGDTQYF TGTGCCAGCAGCCCGTCCGGGCCGGGGGATACGCAGTATTTT
TRBJ2-5 TRBV7-2 . TRBD2 CASSVGLGSETQYF TGTGCCAGCAGCGTCGGACTAGGATCCGAGACCCAGTACTTC
TRBJ2-7 TRBV5-6 . TRBD1 CASSRGQASSYEQYF TGTGCCAGCAGCCGGGGACAGGCGAGCTCCTACGAGCAGTACTTC
TRBJ1-1 TRBV7-2 . . CASTPGLRWTEAFF TGTGCCAGCACGCCGGGACTTCGGTGGACTGAAGCTTTCTTT
TRBJ1-2 TRBV6-5 few . CASSYSSQADGYTF TGTGCCAGCAGTTACTCGAGTCAAGCGGATGGCTACACCTTC
TRBJ2-2 TRBV6-1 . . CASSEGGSGTGELFF TGTGCCAGCAGTGAAGGTGGCTCGGGCACCGGGGAGCTGTTTTTT
TRBJ2-6 TRBV5-1 . . CASSLGGQPSSGANVLTF TGCGCCAGCAGCCTCGGCGGACAGCCGAGCTCTGGGGCCAACGTCCTGACTTTC
TRBJ1-2 TRBV7-8 once TRBD1 CASSSGTGRGYTF TGTGCCAGCAGCTCCGGGACAGGTAGAGGCTACACCTTC
TRBJ1-1 TRBV11-2 . . CASSLQGSGYTEAFF TGTGCCAGCAGCTTACAGGGGAGTGGGTACACTGAAGCTTTCTTT
TRBJ1-5 TRBV4-1 . TRBD1 CASSQSTGSGQPQHF TGCGCCAGCAGCCAATCGACAGGGTCTGGGCAGCCCCAGCATTTT
TRBJ2-5 TRBV27 . TRBD2 CASSSPTSGKETQYF TGTGCCAGCAGTTCCCCGACTAGCGGGAAGGAGACCCAGTACTTC
TRBJ2-7 TRBV9 . TRBD2 CASSAGGGSSYEQYF TGTGCCAGCAGCGCGGGAGGGGGGAGCTCCTACGAGCAGTACTTC
TRBJ1-1 TRBV19 . . CASSRQATEAFF TGTGCCAGTAGTAGACAGGCGACTGAAGCTTTCTTT
TRBJ1-5 TRBV4-2 . . CASSQDVQGGQPQHF TGTGCCAGCAGCCAAGATGTCCAGGGAGGTCAGCCCCAGCATTTT
TRBJ1-2 TRBV9 . TRBD1 CASSHGQGYGYTF TGTGCCAGCAGCCATGGACAGGGATATGGCTACACCTTC
TRBJ2-7 TRBV30 . . CAWSPKVPGEQYF TGTGCCTGGAGTCCCAAGGTCCCGGGCGAGCAGTACTTC
TRBJ2-1 TRBV15 . TRBD2 CATSRVAVAGGPNEQFF TGTGCCACCAGCAGAGTTGCCGTAGCGGGAGGGCCGAATGAGCAGTTCTTC
TRBJ2-7 TRBV6-1 . . CASSGGTAPGVEQYF TGTGCCAGCAGTGGAGGGACGGCTCCGGGGGTCGAGCAGTACTTC